A single sample gave rise to the 26 T cell receptor beta chains below, sequenced in a study of immune cell composition in non-small cell lung cancer. Repertoires were generated with immunoSEQ multiplex PCR, while TCRdb's copy carries only in-frame clones and drops some. The table includes approximately 9,000 clones, about 80% detected once. Sequencing was done on a sample of lung tumor tissue. These TCRs come from a human donor with non-small cell lung cancer.

This rearrangement joins TRBV5-1 to TRBJ2-5, with TRBD2 identical over 8 bases. Germline V gene sequence: CDR1 SGHRS, CDR2 YFSETQ. With 0 bases clipped from V and 3 bases from J, the junction kept 4 bases outside the gene matches. CDR3 length equals 15 residues. The CDR3 DNA reads as TGCGCCAGCAGCTTGGGGGGGACTAGGGAAGAGACCCAGTACTTC. Translated, it gives CASSLGGTREETQYF.

The chain recombines TRBV28 with TRBJ2-5, with TRBD2 identical over 9 bases. Trimming removed 2 bases from V and 5 bases from J; junction bases left unmatched: 3. The CDR3 sequence is 14 residues long. Germline V gene sequence: CDR1 MDHEN, CDR2 SYDVKM. The CDR3 sequence: CASSLAGGRETQYF. For the CDR3, the DNA is TGTGCCAGCAGTTTAGCGGGGGGGCGGGAGACCCAGTACTTC.

J is TRBJ2-1 and V is TRBV6-5, with a tentative D call TRBD2 (6 bases). CDR1 and CDR2 from the germline V gene are MNHEY and SVGAGI. V was clipped by 6 bases and J by 10 bases, with 13 bases between them. This CDR3 is built from 12 residues. The CDR3, as DNA: TGTGCCAGCAGAGACCCCCTAGCGGAGCAGTTCTTC. As protein: CASRDPLAEQFF.

V and J are TRBV6-6 and TRBJ1-2; 11 positions match TRBD1. The V gene's germline CDR1 is MNHNY and CDR2 SVGAGI (reference sequence). Losses at the gene ends were 4 bases for V and 10 bases for J; bases not matched to a gene: 8. The length of the CDR3 is 14 residues. CDR3 region: CASSSSGTGGDYTF. Here the CDR3 DNA reads TGTGCCAGCAGTTCCTCCGGGACAGGGGGAGACTACACCTTC.

The genes are TRBV28 and TRBJ1-1; a possible D gene is TRBD1 (5 bases). This CDR3 contains 12 residues. Trimming removed 7 bases from V and 5 bases from J, with 11 bases in between. Germline values: CDR1 MDHEN, CDR2 SYDVKM. CDR3 in DNA: TGTGCCAGCATCGAGCAGGGAACTGAAGCTTTCTTT. This encodes CASIEQGTEAFF. The full variable domain, its missing parts supplied by reference TRBV28 and TRBJ1-1, is DVKVTQSSRYLVKRTGEKVFLECVQDMDHENMFWYRQDPGLGLRLIYFSYDVKMKEKGDIPEGYSVSREKKERFSLILESASTNQTSMYLCASIEQGTEAFFGQGTRLTVV.

This chain links TRBV9 with TRBJ2-7; D might be TRBD2 (6 bases). CDR1 and CDR2 from the germline V gene are SGDLS and YYNGEE. Trimming took 3 bases from V and 2 from J, leaving 12 bases between them. The CDR3 loop spans 14 amino acids. This CDR3 is CASSAGTSAYEQYF. CDR3 bases: TGTGCCAGCAGCGCCGGGACTTCCGCCTACGAGCAGTACTTC.

This chain links TRBV7-6 with TRBJ2-1, with TRBD2 as a possible D gene (5 bases). This CDR3 spans 14 amino acids. Germline CDR1 and CDR2: SGHVS and FNYEAQ. V was shortened by 0 bases and J by 7 bases, with 10 bases between the two germline ends. CDR3 sequence (DNA): TGTGCCAGCAGCTTAGCGGGTCGAGGGAATGAGCAGTTCTTC. Translation gives CASSLAGRGNEQFF. Full variable domain (missing parts from reference TRBV7-6 and TRBJ2-1): GAGVSQSPRYKVTKRGQDVALRCDPISGHVSLYWYRQALGQGPEFLTYFNYEAQQDKSGLPNDRFSAERPEGSISTLTIQRTEQRDSAMYRCASSLAGRGNEQFFGPGTRLTVL.

This chain connects TRBV20-1 to TRBJ2-7, with no clear D. The CDR3 runs 11 residues. The ends were cut back, 4 bases at V and 3 bases at J, with 7 bases in the middle. Looked up from germline, CDR1 is DFQATT and CDR2 is SNEGSKA (reference sequence). The CDR3 protein is CSATIGYEQYF. In nucleotides, the CDR3 is TGCAGTGCTACGATCGGCTACGAGCAGTACTTC.

V gene TRBV2 combines with J gene TRBJ2-5; D is possibly TRBD1 or TRBD2 (5 bases each). Trimming removed 1 base at V and 8 bases at J, with 8 bases between. There are 12 residues in the CDR3. From germline, CDR1 is SNHLY and CDR2 FYNNEI. CDR3: CASSEGGFTQYF. In DNA, the CDR3 is TGTGCCAGCAGTGAAGGGGGGTTTACCCAGTACTTC.

The rearrangement joins TRBV28 to TRBJ2-5; possible D gene TRBD1, 6 bases. V dropped 3 bases and J dropped 10 bases, with 33 bases sitting between them. From germline, CDR1 is MDHEN and CDR2 SYDVKM. This CDR3 comprises 19 residues. The CDR3 spells CASSFGLWDTTPLLGHQYF. The CDR3 DNA follows: TGTGCCAGCAGTTTCGGGCTGTGGGACACGACCCCTCTACTAGGCCACCAGTACTTC.

The chain carries TRBV6-1 and TRBJ1-4; D is ambiguous. CDR1 is MNHNS and CDR2 is SASEGT in the germline V gene. CDR3 size: 16 residues. V was clipped by 2 bases and J by 0 bases, with 10 bases between them. Here the CDR3 reads CASSEMKASTNEKLFF. The CDR3 nucleotides read TGTGCCAGCAGTGAAATGAAGGCTTCAACTAATGAAAAACTGTTTTTT.

This clone was detected once. The J gene is TRBJ2-7, the V gene TRBV6-1, with no clear D. V was trimmed by 2 bases and J by 2 bases, leaving 16 bases between them. The germline V gene has CDR1 MNHNS and CDR2 SASEGT. The CDR3 runs 16 residues. The CDR3 DNA reads TGTGCCAGCAGTGAATATATGGTGGGCCCCACCTACGAGCAGTACTTC. Residues: CASSEYMVGPTYEQYF.

J is TRBJ1-6 and V is TRBV27, with a possible D match to TRBD1 (5 bases). The V end was cut by 0 bases, the J end by 8 bases, with 11 bases between. This CDR3 comprises 15 residues. The germline V gene has CDR1 MNHEY and CDR2 SMNVEV (reference sequence). CDR3: CASSLSGTVHSPLHF. CDR3 in DNA: TGTGCCAGCAGTTTATCAGGGACCGTCCATTCACCCCTCCACTTT.

This rearrangement joins TRBV28 to TRBJ2-7; tentatively, D is TRBD1 or TRBD2 (5 bases each). Germline V gene lookup returns CDR1 MDHEN and CDR2 SYDVKM. Trimming pared 5 bases from V and 8 bases from J, leaving 19 bases between. The CDR3 loop spans 14 amino acids. CDR3 in amino acids: CASSTHEGLPQQYF. The DNA for the CDR3 is TGTGCCAGCAGTACCCACGAGGGGCTACCCCAGCAGTACTTC.

The chain couples TRBV25-1 to TRBJ1-2, with 7 bases that match TRBD1. The CDR3 sequence is 12 residues long. With 6 bases clipped from V and 4 bases from J, the junction kept 2 bases outside the gene matches. In germline, CDR1 is MGHDK, CDR2 SYGVNS. The CDR3 nucleotides are TGTGCCAGCAGGACAGGGTCCTATGGCTACACCTTC. Translated: CASRTGSYGYTF.

Worth noting for this clone: One end of the junction varies from germline; a read error may be responsible. J is TRBJ1-4 and V is TRBV5-3; D is undetermined. TRBV5-3 counts as an open reading frame of uncertain function. This CDR3 is 13 amino acids long. The chain's CDR3 is CASSLDVNEKLFF. The CDR3 DNA follows: TGTGCCAGCAGCTTGGACGTCAATGAAAAACTGTTTTTT.

The genes are TRBV28 and TRBJ1-2; no clear D gene. V was trimmed by 7 bases and J by 4 bases, leaving 13 bases between them. The germline V gene encodes CDR1 MDHEN and CDR2 SYDVKM. This CDR3 is 13 amino acids long. DNA for the CDR3: TGTGCCAGCATGGATGGTTTTAGCTATGGCTACACCTTC. It codes for CASMDGFSYGYTF.

This clone was found a few times. The chain joins TRBV7-8 to TRBJ1-4; D gene ambiguous. The germline V gene encodes CDR1 SGHVS and CDR2 FQNEAQ. The CDR3 length is 15 residues. V was clipped by 6 bases and J by 8 bases, with 19 bases between them. CDR3 DNA: TGTGCCAGCAGTACGAAGCCCTCCTCGGGGGAAAAACTGTTTTTT. Its protein product is CASSTKPSSGEKLFF.

This clone has a single count. The genes are TRBV7-8 and TRBJ2-7, with a tentative D call TRBD2 (6 bases). V lost 1 base to trimming and J lost 3 bases, with 13 bases between them. The CDR3 has 15 residues. CDR1 and CDR2 (germline): SGHVS, FQNEAQ. CDR3 DNA sequence: TGTGCCAGCAGCTTAGGGAACGGGAGAGGCTACGAGCAGTACTTC. It translates to CASSLGNGRGYEQYF.

This clone has only one observation. This rearrangement joins TRBV13 to TRBJ2-3; no definite D call. The V end lost 1 base, the J end lost 1 base, and 12 bases lay between the germline ends. The germline V gene encodes CDR1 PRHDT and CDR2 FYEKMQ (reference sequence). This CDR3 has 16 residues. CDR3 protein: CASSLEGLTRTDTQYF. CDR3 DNA: TGTGCCAGCAGCTTAGAGGGCCTCACCCGCACAGATACGCAGTATTTT.

The genes are TRBV7-9 and TRBJ2-1; D ambiguous. The CDR3 covers 14 residues. Trimming stripped 5 bases from V and 0 bases from J, with 8 bases between. CDR1 is SEHNR and CDR2 is FQNEAQ in the germline V gene (reference sequence). Written as DNA, the CDR3 is TGTGCCAGCAGCCGCACGGACTCCTACAATGAGCAGTTCTTC. Translating it yields CASSRTDSYNEQFF.

This chain joins TRBV30 and TRBJ2-3; no clear D. There are 13 residues in the CDR3. Trimming cost V 3 bases and J 13 bases, with 20 bases left between them. From germline, CDR1 is GTSNPN and CDR2 SVGIG (reference sequence). The CDR3 protein is CAWSPDRTSKEYF. The CDR3 DNA reads TGTGCCTGGAGCCCTGATCGGACCTCGAAGGAGTATTTT. The complete variable domain, with remaining parts taken from reference TRBV30 and TRBJ2-3, reads SQTIHQWPATLVQPVGSPLSLECTVEGTSNPNLYWYRQAAGRGLQLLFYSVGIGQISSEVPQNLSASRPQDRQFILSSKKLLLSDSGFYLCAWSPDRTSKEYFGPGTRLTVL.

This chain uses TRBV21-1 with TRBJ1-4; the table's TRBD1 call for D was not verified on the DNA. TRBV21-1 is shown as a pseudogene. The CDR3 runs 15 residues. The DNA for the CDR3 is TGTGCCAGCGCATTCTTTCACAGGGGTGGGGAAAAACTGTTTTTT. Encoded protein: CASAFFHRGGEKLFF.

The chain recombines TRBV4-3 with TRBJ1-6, with D maybe TRBD1 (6 bases). Germline-derived CDR1 and CDR2 are LGHNA and YSLEER. V was pared by 0 bases and J by 6 bases, with 9 bases between. The CDR3 spans 15 residues. The CDR3 sequence is CASSQDTGFNSPLHF. The DNA of the CDR3 is TGCGCCAGCAGCCAAGATACAGGGTTTAATTCACCCCTCCACTTT.

This clone has just a few counts. The V call is TRBV10-2, the J call TRBJ2-7, with 8 nucleotides matching TRBD2. This CDR3 comprises 18 residues. J gave up 0 bases and V 10 bases, and 20 bases lay outside the gene matches. Germline V CDR1 and CDR2: WSHSY, SAAADI. CDR3 loop: CATLKPRGGTQSSYEQYF. CDR3 DNA: TGCGCCACACTTAAGCCACGGGGGGGCACTCAGAGCTCCTACGAGCAGTACTTC.

V and J are TRBV27 and TRBJ2-3; 12 bases are a match to TRBD2. V was pared by 0 bases and J by 6 bases, with 7 bases of the junction left unmatched. Germline-derived CDR1 and CDR2 are MNHEY and SMNVEV (reference sequence). The length of the CDR3 is 17 residues. The CDR3, as DNA: TGTGCCAGCAGTTTATCCCGACTAGCGGGAGTGGGGGATACGCAGTATTTT. It yields the protein CASSLSRLAGVGDTQYF.